This TCR beta chain was sequenced for a study of shared clonotypes between healthy human individuals. Study-level background: Samples came from a couple of female and a few male donors aged 18 to 49. Study results and caveats: What naive subsets generally showed was a larger estimated richness than memory subsets showed. The small donor group covered limited genetic and exposure diversity.

V was pared by 5 bases and J by 0 bases, with 16 bases between. CDR3 length: 16 residues. Germline CDR1 reads MDHEN; CDR2 reads SYDVKM. Assay: immunoSEQ multiplex PCR; the TCRdb copy retains only in-frame clones and omits some. Here the sample spans about 680,000 clones, 73% being singletons. Concerning this clone itself: The antigen is unknown.

Sequenced material: memory CD4+ T cells sorted from blood. The subset here: CD45RA-negative fraction. The sequence derives from a woman aged 25 to 39 in good health. V is TRBV28 and J is TRBJ1-1; tentative D call: TRBD1 (6 bases). The CDR3 sequence: CASSIPGQGLNTEAFF. The CDR3 coding sequence is TGTGCCAGCAGTATCCCGGGACAAGGGCTGAACACTGAAGCTTTCTTT. Based on the CDR3 plus reference TRBV28 and TRBJ1-1, the full variable domain is DVKVTQSSRYLVKRTGEKVFLECVQDMDHENMFWYRQDPGLGLRLIYFSYDVKMKEKGDIPEGYSVSREKKERFSLILESASTNQTSMYLCASSIPGQGLNTEAFFGQGTRLTVV.